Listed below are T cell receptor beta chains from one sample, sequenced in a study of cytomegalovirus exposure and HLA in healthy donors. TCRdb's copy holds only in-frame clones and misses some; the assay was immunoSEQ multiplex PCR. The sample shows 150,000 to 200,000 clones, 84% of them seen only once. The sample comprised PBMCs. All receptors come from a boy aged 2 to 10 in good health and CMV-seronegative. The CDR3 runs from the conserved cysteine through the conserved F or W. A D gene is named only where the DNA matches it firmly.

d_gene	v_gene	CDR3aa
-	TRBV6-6	CASSYLRYTTDTQYF
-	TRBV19	CASRWSAREQFF
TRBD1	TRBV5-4	CASSLGQGTGTEAFF
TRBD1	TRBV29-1	CSVARGLHNEQFF
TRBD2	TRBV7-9	CASSLGRRGDTDTQYF
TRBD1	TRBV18	CASSPFGQGVGYGYTF
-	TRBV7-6	CASSLAGAGAAREQYF
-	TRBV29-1	CSVETGASGRWGETQYF
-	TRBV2	CASSDWGGGTDTQYF
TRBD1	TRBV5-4	CASSTGTGTYEQYF
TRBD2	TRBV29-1	CSVRTSGEQFF
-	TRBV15	CATSRDKEVQYF
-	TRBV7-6	CASSFQGRDTQYF
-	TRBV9	CASSVDGGIYEQYF
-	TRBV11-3	CASSPLPGEYNEQFF
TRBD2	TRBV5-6	CASGGKRESTDTQYF
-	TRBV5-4	CASSFRTEGNTEAFF
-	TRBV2	CASSELTGRSEAFF
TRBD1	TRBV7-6	CASSSDLDRPGQPGNTIYF
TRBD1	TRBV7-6	CASSAPGQGNAFF
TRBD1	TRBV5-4	CASSPTPGQGSYNSPLHF
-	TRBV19	CASSQTPSYEQYF
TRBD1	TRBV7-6	CASSPWTGGANTEAFF
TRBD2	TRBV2	CASRGLAGGNEQFF
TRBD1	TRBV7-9	CASSGDRGIYEQYF
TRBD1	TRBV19	CASSIRAGGDGYTF
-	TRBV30	CAWIKKARGPYGYTF
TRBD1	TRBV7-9	CASSLRQGDTEAFF
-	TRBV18	CASSPLGGPGANVLTF
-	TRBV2	CASRAEGPYEQYF
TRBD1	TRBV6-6	CASSYTGGRGTEAFF
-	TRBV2	CASRESPGAGTQYF
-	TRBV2	CASSEVAGGYTF
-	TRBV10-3	CASRDKGTGELFF
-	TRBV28	CASSLWSTEAFF
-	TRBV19	CASSTTRGAEAFF
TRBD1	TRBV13	CASSLDQGDEQYF
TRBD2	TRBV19	CASTGLAGVDTQYF